One sample yielded the 32 T cell receptor beta chains listed below, sequenced in a study of blood T cell repertoires in COVID-19. Data came from immunoSEQ multiplex PCR; TCRdb stores just in-frame clones and leaves some out. This table holds about 180,000 clones, about 90% found once. The sample comprised PBMCs or T cells enriched from blood (not recorded which). The receptors here all came from a young woman who had recovered from COVID-19.

V is TRBV12-3 or TRBV12-4 and J is TRBJ2-1; TRBD1 agrees at 10 bases. V was clipped by 6 bases and J by 13 bases; unmatched bases: 6. CDR3 length: 12 residues. The CDR3 nucleotides are TGTGCCAGCAGACCTGACAGGGGGCTACAGTTCTTC. Translated, it gives CASRPDRGLQFF.

The CDR3 is CASSYARRGDTEAFF. Written as DNA, the CDR3 is TGTGCCAGCAGTTACGCCCGAAGGGGTGACACTGAAGCTTTCTTT. The chain recombines TRBV6-2 or TRBV6-3 with TRBJ1-1, with a tentative D call TRBD1 (5 bases). The V end lost 2 bases, the J end lost 3 bases, and 13 bases lay between the germline ends. This CDR3 spans 15 amino acids. CDR1 and CDR2 (germline): MNHEY, SVGEGT.

This clone occurred once. The genes are TRBV5-4 and TRBJ2-6, with D unclear. Trimming cost V 4 bases and J 0 bases, with 5 bases left between them. Looked up from germline, CDR1 is SGHNT and CDR2 is YYREEE (reference sequence). The CDR3 contains 14 residues. The chain's CDR3 is CASSLDSGANVLTF. The CDR3 bases are TGTGCCAGCAGCCTAGACTCTGGGGCCAACGTCCTGACTTTC.

The chain employs TRBV2 and TRBJ1-5, with 8 bases lining up with TRBD1. V gave up 0 bases and J gave up 7 bases; unmatched junction bases: 8. This CDR3 is built from 16 residues. Germline V gene lookup returns CDR1 SNHLY and CDR2 FYNNEI. This chain's CDR3 is CASSEAKPGGDQPQHF. In DNA form, the CDR3 reads TGTGCCAGCAGTGAAGCGAAGCCAGGGGGCGACCAGCCCCAGCATTTT.

This chain connects TRBV20-1 to TRBJ2-3; 8 bases fit TRBD1. Trimming at V came to 6 bases and at J to 5 bases, leaving 10 bases not matched to a gene. From germline, CDR1 is DFQATT and CDR2 SNEGSKA (reference sequence). This CDR3 spans 14 amino acids. CDR3 DNA sequence: TGCAGTGCCAGTAGAGGACAGGGACAAGATACGCAGTATTTT. Its translation is CSASRGQGQDTQYF.

The V and J genes are TRBV6-5 and TRBJ1-2; D remains ambiguous. Germline V CDR1 and CDR2: MNHEY, SVGAGI. The CDR3 sequence is 10 residues long. The germline V and J ends were trimmed by 11 bases and 7 bases, with 11 bases remaining between them. CDR3 in amino acids: CACGPFGYTF. DNA of the CDR3: TGTGCCTGTGGCCCTTTTGGCTACACCTTC.

This clone came up a few times. The V and J genes are TRBV5-5 and TRBJ2-1; TRBD1 is a possible D gene (5 bases). With 2 bases removed from V and 0 bases from J, the gap between germline ends came to 9 bases. This CDR3 has 15 amino acids. The germline gives CDR1 SGHKS, CDR2 YYEKEE (reference sequence). This CDR3 is CASSLQDNSYNEQFF. DNA for the CDR3: TGTGCCAGCAGCTTACAGGATAACTCCTACAATGAGCAGTTCTTC.

This chain connects TRBV5-5 to TRBJ2-7; D may be TRBD2 (5 bases). CDR3 length: 15 residues. CDR1 and CDR2 (germline): SGHKS, YYEKEE (reference sequence). Trimming removed 3 bases from V and 3 bases from J, with 16 bases in between. The CDR3 DNA sequence: TGTGCCAGCAGCTCGTTGACGGGATGGTTCTACGAGCAGTACTTC. Protein product: CASSSLTGWFYEQYF. The whole variable domain, filled in from reference TRBV5-5 and TRBJ2-7, reads DAGVTQSPTHLIKTRGQQVTLRCSPISGHKSVSWYQQVLGQGPQFIFQYYEKEERGRGNFPDRFSARQFPNYSSELNVNALLLGDSALYLCASSSLTGWFYEQYFGPGTRLTVT.

CDR3 loop: CASSQPQGAGDTEAFF. Written as DNA, the CDR3 is TGTGCCAGCAGTCAACCCCAGGGGGCCGGGGACACTGAAGCTTTCTTT. The rearrangement links TRBV28 to TRBJ1-1; 8 bases map to TRBD1. Germline V gene lookup returns CDR1 MDHEN and CDR2 SYDVKM. The V gene end was trimmed by 5 bases and the J gene end by 3 bases; junction bases not matched to a gene: 11. The length of the CDR3 is 16 residues.

The chain uses TRBV10-1 and TRBJ1-2; D perhaps matches TRBD1 (5 bases). V lost 2 bases and J 2 bases, leaving 9 bases between the germline ends. The CDR3 contains 14 residues. The germline CDR1 and CDR2 sequences are WNHNN and SYGVQD (reference sequence). Written as DNA, the CDR3 is TGCGCCAGCAGTGAGGCAGGGAAGAACTATGGCTACACCTTC. Translation gives CASSEAGKNYGYTF.

The rearrangement links TRBV20-1 to TRBJ2-7; the match to TRBD2 covers 10 bases. Losses at the gene ends were 3 bases for V and 2 bases for J; bases not matched to a gene: 7. The CDR3 is 15 amino acids. Germline CDR1 DFQATT, CDR2 SNEGSKA (reference sequence). CDR3 sequence: CSASNLAGVAYEQYF. The CDR3 region has the DNA TGCAGTGCTAGTAACCTAGCGGGAGTCGCCTACGAGCAGTACTTC.

The rearrangement joins TRBV4-1 to TRBJ2-4, with a tentative D call TRBD2 (5 bases). CDR3 length: 15 amino acids. V lost 9 bases and J lost 6, with 21 bases in between. The germline V gene encodes CDR1 MGHRA and CDR2 YSYEKL. The CDR3 DNA is TGCGCCAGTTCCAACCTTGGGGAGATGCGAAACATTCAGTACTTC. This gives the protein CASSNLGEMRNIQYF.

The rearrangement links TRBV5-1 to TRBJ1-2; 7 bases map to TRBD1. The CDR3 is 14 residues long. Germline CDR1 and CDR2: SGHRS and YFSETQ. V lost 0 bases to trimming and J lost 4 bases; unmatched junction nucleotides: 3. CDR3 protein: CASSLDGTAYGYTF. The CDR3 nucleotides read TGCGCCAGCAGCTTGGACGGGACAGCCTATGGCTACACCTTC.

This sequence joins TRBV9 and TRBJ2-3; TRBD2 matches 14 bases. CDR3 length equals 16 residues. Germline trimming cut 4 bases from V and 5 bases from J; bases unmatched to any gene: 6. Looked up from germline, CDR1 is SGDLS and CDR2 is YYNGEE. This CDR3 reads CASSLGTSGRIDTQYF. The DNA for the CDR3 is TGTGCCAGCAGCCTCGGGACTAGCGGGAGAATAGATACGCAGTATTTT.

This clone appeared a single time. The chain is built from TRBV13 and TRBJ1-2, with unresolved D. CDR1 and CDR2 (germline): PRHDT, FYEKMQ (reference sequence). The CDR3 contains 15 residues. V was clipped by 1 base and J by 0 bases, with 9 bases between them. The DNA of the CDR3 is TGTGCCAGCAGCTTAGTCGGGGAAACTAACTATGGCTACACCTTC. Translated: CASSLVGETNYGYTF.

The rearrangement joins TRBV5-6 to TRBJ2-6; D uncertain. Germline V gene sequence: CDR1 SGHDT, CDR2 YYEEEE. The CDR3 runs 14 residues. Trimming removed 4 bases at V and 0 bases at J, with 5 bases between. Here the CDR3 reads CASSVYSGANVLTF. DNA for the CDR3: TGTGCCAGCAGCGTGTACTCTGGGGCCAACGTCCTGACTTTC. Filled out from reference TRBV5-6 and TRBJ2-6, the complete variable domain reads DAGVTQSPTHLIKTRGQQVTLRCSPKSGHDTVSWYQQALGQGPQFIFQYYEEEERQRGNFPDRFSGHQFPNYSSELNVNALLLGDSALYLCASSVYSGANVLTFGAGSRLTVL.

V is TRBV27 and J is TRBJ2-1; possible D gene TRBD1, 6 bases. Germline V lookup: CDR1 MNHEY, CDR2 SMNVEV (reference sequence). CDR3 size: 13 residues. Between the trimmed V and J ends, which lost 2 bases and 6 bases, there was a span of 8 bases. The CDR3 DNA sequence: TGTGCCAGCAGTTTAGGACAGCTCAATGAGCAGTTCTTC. As protein: CASSLGQLNEQFF.

The V and J genes are TRBV28 and TRBJ1-2, with D tentatively TRBD1 (5 bases). The CDR3 contains 11 residues. Germline CDR1 is MDHEN and CDR2 is SYDVKM. Trimming pared 3 bases from V and 14 bases from J, leaving 13 bases between. CDR3 sequence (DNA): TGTGCCAGCAGTTTTATTGGGGAGGGGACCTTC. Translation: CASSFIGEGTF.

This chain uses TRBV6-2 or TRBV6-3 with TRBJ1-1; TRBD1 is a possible D gene (5 bases). This CDR3 has 14 residues. V was shortened by 2 bases and J by 4 bases, with 11 bases between the two germline ends. The germline V gene has CDR1 MNHEY and CDR2 SVGEGT. The CDR3 bases are TGTGCCAGCAGTTACGGGGGGGTGGTCACTGAAGCTTTCTTT. Translating gives CASSYGGVVTEAFF.

This clone was detected only once. This CDR3 reads CAISEPKYSLSEQYF. Here the CDR3 DNA reads TGTGCCATCAGTGAGCCCAAATACTCCCTAAGCGAGCAGTACTTC. The chain has TRBV10-3 and TRBJ2-7; D call uncertain. This CDR3 comprises 15 residues. Germline V gene lookup returns CDR1 ENHRY and CDR2 SYGVKD. V was pared by 2 bases and J by 6 bases, with 17 bases between.

The rearrangement links TRBV10-1 to TRBJ2-7; 11 bases line up with TRBD2. The CDR3 consists of 17 residues. The J segment lost 5 bases and the V segment lost 8 bases, leaving 17 bases of the junction unmatched. Germline lookup yields CDR1 WNHNN and CDR2 SYGVQD (reference sequence). The DNA of the CDR3 is TGCGCCAGCTCTGCCCAATCTCTTAGCGGGGGGGCCCACGAGCAGTACTTC. Translating gives CASSAQSLSGGAHEQYF.

About this clone itself: This may be a read error, as it is one base from a much larger clone. The chain links TRBV7-9 to TRBJ2-7; TRBD1 is a possible D gene (6 bases). Germline-derived CDR1 and CDR2 are SEHNR and FQNEAQ (reference sequence). V gave up 4 bases and J gave up 5 bases, with 9 bases separating them. The length of the CDR3 is 12 residues. CDR3 in amino acids: CASSSDSHEQYF. CDR3 DNA: TGTGCCAGCAGCTCGGACAGCCACGAGCAGTACTTC.

The chain couples TRBV15 to TRBJ2-1; 8 bases map to TRBD2. Losses at the gene ends were 8 bases for V and 6 bases for J; bases not matched to a gene: 9. This CDR3 has 14 amino acids. Per germline, CDR1 LNHNV and CDR2 YYDKDF (reference sequence). CDR3 sequence reads: CATSRAGEVNEQFF. The CDR3 DNA is TGTGCCACCTCAAGAGCGGGAGAGGTCAATGAGCAGTTCTTC.

The chain carries TRBV2 and TRBJ1-6; D is possibly TRBD1 (5 bases). The length of the CDR3 is 15 residues. CDR1 is SNHLY and CDR2 is FYNNEI in the germline V gene. V dropped 6 bases and J dropped 7 bases, with 16 bases sitting between them. The CDR3: CASSDLRAGNSPLHF. The CDR3 region has the DNA TGTGCCAGCAGCGACCTCAGGGCAGGGAATTCACCCCTCCACTTT.

The chain recombines TRBV4-1 with TRBJ2-1; 7 bases line up with TRBD2. The J segment lost 2 bases and the V segment lost 4 bases, leaving 11 bases of the junction unmatched. The CDR3 loop spans 17 amino acids. CDR1 and CDR2 from the germline V gene are MGHRA and YSYEKL. In nucleotides, the CDR3 is TGCGCCAGCAGCCTCGAAGACACTAGCGCTCCCTACAATGAGCAGTTCTTC. Translated: CASSLEDTSAPYNEQFF.

The chain uses TRBV5-5 and TRBJ1-1; D remains unclear. There are 14 residues in the CDR3. V dropped 4 bases and J dropped 0 bases, with 10 bases sitting between them. The germline CDR1 and CDR2 sequences are SGHKS and YYEKEE (reference sequence). The CDR3 is CASSRTGMNTEAFF. The DNA of the CDR3 is TGTGCCAGCAGCCGGACGGGGATGAACACTGAAGCTTTCTTT.

CDR3 DNA: TGTGCCAGCAACCCGACGAGGGGGGGCCTTGGGTCACCCCTCCACTTT. This sequence encodes CASNPTRGGLGSPLHF. This rearrangement joins TRBV28 to TRBJ1-6; maybe TRBD1 (6 bases). Between the trimmed V and J ends, which lost 7 bases and 10 bases, there was a span of 23 bases. This CDR3 region has 16 residues. The V gene's germline CDR1 is MDHEN and CDR2 SYDVKM.

The J gene is TRBJ1-5, the V gene TRBV21-1; the DNA was not used to check the table's D call, TRBD1. TRBV21-1 is reported as a pseudogene. This CDR3 region has 14 residues. This chain's CDR3 is CASSIGTGPQPQHF. Here the CDR3 DNA reads TGTGCCAGCAGCATCGGGACAGGACCGCAGCCCCAGCATTTT.

The chain carries TRBV2 and TRBJ1-3; 11 nucleotides match TRBD1. The CDR3 consists of 17 residues. CDR1 and CDR2 (germline): SNHLY, FYNNEI. The ends lost 6 bases at V and 0 bases at J; junction bases unmatched: 7. Written as DNA, the CDR3 is TGTGCCAGCAGGCCCGGGACAGGGGGACACTCTGGAAACACCATATATTTT. It translates to CASRPGTGGHSGNTIYF.

The chain links TRBV19 to TRBJ2-1; D gene ambiguous. The V end lost 2 bases, the J end lost 5 bases, and 4 bases lay between the germline ends. The germline gives CDR1 LNHDA, CDR2 SQIVND (reference sequence). This CDR3 contains 12 residues. The CDR3 sequence: CASSIPNNEQFF. The CDR3 nucleotides read TGTGCCAGTAGTATACCAAACAATGAGCAGTTCTTC.

This rearrangement joins TRBV23-1 to TRBJ1-1; a weak D match, TRBD1 (6 bases). Being an ORF, TRBV23-1 has a function that is uncertain. The CDR3 runs 16 residues. Trimming stripped 0 bases from V and 6 bases from J, with 17 bases between. CDR3: CASSQSSRTEKAEAFF. The CDR3 nucleotides are TGCGCCAGCAGTCAATCTTCTCGGACAGAAAAAGCTGAAGCTTTCTTT.

This clone was recorded only once. The genes are TRBV24-1 and TRBJ1-5; perhaps TRBD1 as D (6 bases). The CDR3 contains 14 residues. Trimming stripped 7 bases from V and 4 bases from J, with 13 bases between. Germline V lookup: CDR1 KGHDR, CDR2 SFDVKD. The CDR3 DNA reads TGTGCCACCAGCACAGGGACGCGTAATCAGCCCCAGCATTTT. It translates to CATSTGTRNQPQHF.